The clone carrying this T cell receptor (beta chain) was seen more than once but under ten times. Antigen: not known. Amplification of TCR beta CDR3 regions used RNA as the template. In the first-round RT-PCR of the TCR CDR3, the HTBI primer set was used. TCRdb independently ran MiXCR on the multiplex PCR reads; one entry per CDR3 protein. The sample consists of 660,000 or so distinct CDR3 sequences, roughly 20% of them appearing once. Germline V gene data show CDR1 as MDHEN and CDR2 as SYDVKM. V shed 5 bases, J shed 7 bases, and the junction held 10 bases outside the gene matches. The length of the CDR3 is 17 residues. The record originates from a study of T cells in Graves' hyperthyroidism and ophthalmopathy. Overall study results and limits: A 13 V-J signature model discriminated ophthalmopathy versus stable hyperthyroidism.

Ophthalmopathy patients showed a Clinical Activity Score of at least 3, NOSPECS grade of at least 4 and duration under 3 months. Patients were excluded for uncontrolled infection, other autoimmune disease, pregnancy or lactation. Together with thyroid ultrasound, orbital computed tomography, serum thyroxine and TRAb, clinical symptoms were used for diagnoses. Material: blood. This clonotype originated in a man aged 30 to 39 with Graves' ophthalmopathy. This sequence joins TRBV28 and TRBJ1-6; 11 bases are shared with TRBD1. In DNA form, the CDR3 reads TGTGCCAGCAGTACCCCCGGACAGGGGGCACGGAATTCACCCCTCCACTTT. Its translation: CASSTPGQGARNSPLHF.